These 16 T cell receptor beta chains came from one sample sequenced in a study of blood T cell repertoires in COVID-19. Sequenced by immunoSEQ multiplex PCR; TCRdb stores in-frame clones only, minus some. The sample holds 100,000 to 150,000 clones; about four fifths are singletons and the top ten take approximately 18%. Sequencing was done on a sample of peripheral blood. The receptors here all came from a man aged 30 to 39 with COVID-19, enrolled during active disease.

The chain joins TRBV11-2 to TRBJ1-6, with 7 bases lining up with TRBD1. Trimming removed 5 bases from V and 2 bases from J; junction bases left unmatched: 6. The CDR3 has 16 residues. Germline V gives CDR1 SGHAT, CDR2 FQNNGV. This CDR3 reads CASSPNRGTYNSPLHF. In DNA, the CDR3 is TGTGCCAGCAGCCCAAACAGGGGTACCTATAATTCACCCCTCCACTTT.

The chain employs TRBV27 and TRBJ1-1, with D unclear. CDR1 and CDR2 from the germline V gene are MNHEY and SMNVEV (reference sequence). V lost 5 bases, J lost 1 base, and 11 bases lay in between. This CDR3 spans 14 amino acids. The DNA of the CDR3 is TGTGCCAGCAGTCGACGGGCGGGGAACACTGAAGCTTTCTTT. It is translated as CASSRRAGNTEAFF.

The chain uses TRBV28 and TRBJ1-2, with 8 bases identical to TRBD1. The ends lost 7 bases at V and 6 bases at J; junction bases unmatched: 13. Germline values: CDR1 MDHEN, CDR2 SYDVKM. The CDR3 spans 15 residues. CDR3 sequence (DNA): TGTGCCAGCACCGAATTATACCAGGGGGCGCATGGCTACACCTTC. Translated: CASTELYQGAHGYTF.

This chain uses TRBV28 with TRBJ1-2, with 7 bases matching TRBD1. The trim removed 5 bases at V and 7 bases at J, leaving 7 bases unmatched. In germline, CDR1 is MDHEN, CDR2 SYDVKM. The CDR3 has 13 residues. CDR3 loop: CASSQDRVGGYTF. In nucleotides, the CDR3 is TGTGCCAGCAGTCAAGACAGGGTTGGTGGCTACACCTTC.

This rearrangement joins TRBV29-1 to TRBJ1-1; no clear D. This CDR3 spans 12 amino acids. CDR1 and CDR2 (germline): SQVTM, ANQGSEA. V shed 5 bases and J shed 5 bases, with 12 bases lying between them. CDR3 protein: CSVISLATEAFF. The CDR3 nucleotides read TGCAGCGTTATCTCTCTGGCAACTGAAGCTTTCTTT.

The chain uses TRBV5-1 and TRBJ2-3; weak D call: TRBD1 (5 bases). Germline values: CDR1 SGHRS, CDR2 YFSETQ. CDR3 size: 12 residues. V shed 2 bases and J shed 6 bases, with 7 bases lying between them. The CDR3 region is CASSFKGDTQYF. CDR3 coding DNA: TGCGCCAGCAGCTTCAAGGGGGATACGCAGTATTTT. Complete variable domain (other parts from reference TRBV5-1 and TRBJ2-3): KAGVTQTPRYLIKTRGQQVTLSCSPISGHRSVSWYQQTPGQGLQFLFEYFSETQRNKGNFPGRFSGRQFSNSRSEMNVSTLELGDSALYLCASSFKGDTQYFGPGTRLTVL.

V and J are TRBV4-3 and TRBJ1-2; 11 nucleotides agree with TRBD1. The CDR3 totals 15 residues. The germline CDR1 and CDR2 sequences are LGHNA and YSLEER. The J segment lost 4 bases and the V segment lost 4 bases, leaving 5 bases of the junction unmatched. The CDR3 DNA sequence: TGCGCCAGCAGCCCGGACAGGGGGCTCACCTATGGCTACACCTTC. Amino acids: CASSPDRGLTYGYTF.

This clone was counted between two and nine times. The chain combines TRBV7-2 with TRBJ2-5; 11 nucleotides match TRBD2. Germline CDR1 reads SGHTA; CDR2 reads FQGNSA. The CDR3 spans 14 residues. The V gene end was trimmed by 4 bases and the J gene end by 4 bases; junction bases not matched to a gene: 2. The CDR3 nucleotides are TGTGCCAGCAGCTCTGGACTAGCGGGAGAGACCCAGTACTTC. It is translated as CASSSGLAGETQYF.

V is TRBV5-1 and J is TRBJ2-6; the D gene is possibly TRBD1 (6 bases). CDR3 length equals 18 residues. Germline CDR1 SGHRS, CDR2 YFSETQ. The V and J ends lost 4 bases and 0 bases respectively, with 17 bases between them. CDR3 nucleotide sequence: TGCGCCAGCAGCCGAGGGACACCTGCTCTCTCTGGGGCCAACGTCCTGACTTTC. This sequence encodes CASSRGTPALSGANVLTF.

For the CDR3, the DNA is TGTGCCAGCAGCTTGGGCGCGGGGCCTAGCAATCAGCCCCAGCATTTT. Protein: CASSLGAGPSNQPQHF. The rearrangement links TRBV5-6 to TRBJ1-5; perhaps TRBD1 as D (5 bases). CDR1 and CDR2 (germline): SGHDT, YYEEEE. V was pared by 0 bases and J by 0 bases, with 10 bases between. This CDR3 has 16 residues.

Turning to this clone: Other nucleotide sequences from this sample produce the same CDR3. This chain's CDR3 is CASSILGSANTGELFF. CDR3 in DNA: TGTGCCAGTAGTATTTTAGGTAGCGCGAACACCGGGGAGCTGTTTTTT. The chain joins TRBV19 to TRBJ2-2; possibly TRBD2 for D (5 bases). CDR1 and CDR2 from the germline V gene are LNHDA and SQIVND (reference sequence). CDR3 length equals 16 residues. The V end lost 3 bases, the J end lost 0 bases, and 11 bases lay between the germline ends.

V and J are TRBV2 and TRBJ2-1, with TRBD1 matching over 10 bases. This CDR3 comprises 15 residues. Germline loops: CDR1 SNHLY, CDR2 FYNNEI. V gave up 6 bases and J gave up 5 bases; unmatched junction bases: 7. The CDR3 DNA reads as TGTGCCAGCAGACCGGGACAGGGGTGGGACAATGAGCAGTTCTTC. This sequence encodes CASRPGQGWDNEQFF. The full variable domain, rest sourced from reference TRBV2 and TRBJ2-1, is EPEVTQTPSHQVTQMGQEVILRCVPISNHLYFYWYRQILGQKVEFLVSFYNNEISEKSEIFDDQFSVERPDGSNFTLKIRSTKLEDSAMYFCASRPGQGWDNEQFFGPGTRLTVL.

This sequence joins TRBV5-1 and TRBJ1-4; TRBD1 aligns across 8 bases. The CDR3 runs 14 residues. V lost 3 bases to trimming and J lost 6 bases; unmatched junction nucleotides: 4. Germline loops: CDR1 SGHRS, CDR2 YFSETQ. CDR3 amino acids: CASSSDREDEKLFF. The CDR3 DNA sequence: TGCGCCAGCAGCTCGGACAGGGAGGATGAAAAACTGTTTTTT.

The chain joins TRBV5-6 to TRBJ1-6; D may be TRBD1 (6 bases). The CDR3 length is 14 residues. With 4 bases removed from V and 7 bases from J, the gap between germline ends came to 12 bases. Germline V CDR1 and CDR2: SGHDT, YYEEEE. The CDR3: CASSRTEINSPLHF. As DNA, the CDR3 is TGTGCCAGCAGCCGGACAGAAATAAATTCACCCCTCCACTTT.

For the CDR3, the DNA is TGTGCCAGCAGTGAAGGACAGGGCAATCAGCCCCAGCATTTT. Translated, it gives CASSEGQGNQPQHF. The chain is built from TRBV6-1 and TRBJ1-5; D might be TRBD1 (6 bases). The V end was cut by 1 base, the J end by 2 bases, with 6 bases between. The germline CDR1 and CDR2 sequences are MNHNS and SASEGT. The CDR3 consists of 14 residues.

J is TRBJ1-5 and V is TRBV2; 12 bases are a match to TRBD1. V shed 9 bases and J 6 bases; nucleotides not matched to a gene: 6. Germline CDR1 reads SNHLY; CDR2 reads FYNNEI. This CDR3 contains 14 residues. CDR3 amino acids: CASCRDRGLQPQHF. CDR3 DNA sequence: TGTGCCAGTTGCCGGGACAGGGGGCTTCAGCCCCAGCATTTT.